This TCR beta chain was obtained from a study of breast tumors, draining lymph nodes, adjacent tissues. In its sample, this clonotype was seen many times. As yet, its antigen is unknown. A single record per CDR3 protein comes from TCRdb applying MiXCR to the multiplex PCR reads. The table records 55,000 to 75,000 distinct CDR3 sequences, less than 50% of them present only once. Study-level results: Luminal-like breast cancer showed significantly greater tumor-nontumor repertoire similarity than basal-like breast cancer did.

The germline V gene has CDR1 ENHRY and CDR2 SYGVKD. Trimming took off 10 bases at V and 4 bases at J, with 19 bases between the two ends. The CDR3 runs to 15 residues. The chain employs TRBV10-3 and TRBJ1-4, with D perhaps TRBD1 (5 bases). This TCR came from a female donor with breast cancer. Some clones in this sample may be carry-over from other donors' samples. Sequencing was done on a sample of breast tumor tissue. The chain's CDR3 is CATRTSDSDNEKLFF. CDR3 in DNA: TGTGCCACTCGAACATCCGACAGTGATAATGAAAAACTGTTTTTT.